This passage covers 5 T cell receptor beta chains from one sample sequenced in a study of human T cells and chemical hapten exposure. TCRdb reprocessed the RACE reads with MiXCR, giving one entry per CDR3 protein. Of around 130,000 distinct CDR3 sequences detected, approximately 10% appear once; the ten largest clones hold 1.1% to 1.5%. Time point of the sample: patch test 2, 6 weeks after DPC sensitization. This sample's treatment: therapeutic diphenylcyclopropenone sensitization with weekly scalp DPC. The starting material was whole blood, obtained in connection with sensitization to the hapten diphenylcyclopropenone (DPC). The receptors were gathered from a woman in her forties or fifties with alopecia areata. Some clones in this sample may be carry-over from other donors' samples.

On this clonotype: This could be a read error, since a much larger clone is one nucleotide away. The V and J genes are TRBV7-9 and TRBJ1-1; D gene unclear. The CDR3 spans 13 residues. Germline assignment: CDR1 SEHNR and CDR2 FQNEAQ (reference sequence). V was clipped by 5 bases and J by 6 bases, with 13 bases between them. The CDR3 DNA sequence: TGTGCCAGCAGCCCCGAGGAAGTGGCTGAAGCTTTCTTT. As protein: CASSPEEVAEAFF.

In this sample, this clonotype turned up a few times. V and J are TRBV4-1 and TRBJ2-7; 8 bases agree with TRBD1. The trim removed 1 base at V and 2 bases at J, leaving 4 bases unmatched. Germline V lookup: CDR1 MGHRA, CDR2 YSYEKL. The CDR3 is 15 residues long. CDR3 sequence (DNA): TGCGCCAGCAGCCAAGGAGGGACAGGCCCCTACGAGCAGTACTTC. Protein: CASSQGGTGPYEQYF.

V and J are TRBV5-6 and TRBJ2-6; tentative D call: TRBD1 (6 bases). The V gene lost 0 bases and the J gene lost 11 bases, with 21 bases spanning the gap. This CDR3 region has 17 residues. From germline, CDR1 is SGHDT and CDR2 YYEEEE. This chain's CDR3 is CASSLARELRGGDVLTF. CDR3 nucleotides: TGTGCCAGCAGCTTGGCAAGGGAACTCAGGGGTGGAGACGTCCTGACTTTC. The full variable domain, its missing parts supplied by reference TRBV5-6 and TRBJ2-6, is DAGVTQSPTHLIKTRGQQVTLRCSPKSGHDTVSWYQQALGQGPQFIFQYYEEEERQRGNFPDRFSGHQFPNYSSELNVNALLLGDSALYLCASSLARELRGGDVLTFGAGSRLTVL.

The chain joins TRBV20-1 to TRBJ1-5; no reliable D call. Per germline, CDR1 DFQATT and CDR2 SNEGSKA (reference sequence). Trimming removed 3 bases from V and 3 bases from J, with 12 bases in between. The CDR3 totals 14 residues. This CDR3 reads CSASGRNFNQPQHF. CDR3 nucleotide sequence: TGCAGTGCTAGTGGAAGGAACTTCAATCAGCCCCAGCATTTT.

Remarks on this clonotype: Compared with germline, one end of the junction differs, possibly owing to a read error. The chain joins TRBV9 to TRBJ1-2; D gene uncertain. Germline V CDR1 and CDR2: SGDLS, YYNGEE. The CDR3 is made up of 16 amino acids. As DNA, the CDR3 is TGTGCCAGCAGCGTAATGGACGGCCCAGCTAACTATGGCCACACCTTC. Residues: CASSVMDGPANYGHTF.